This TCR beta chain was found in a study of CD8+CD57+ T cells in acquired aplastic anemia. It was genomic DNA that served as the template for profiling TCR beta VDJ and CDR3. TCRdb recomputed calls from the reads with MiXCR, one row per CDR3 protein. The top ten clones hold 2.6% of a sample with 95,000 to 150,000 distinct CDR3 sequences, about 43% of them seen once. The study's findings and limits: Overlap between patients and controls comprised twenty-nine CD8+ CDR3 sequences.

For sequencing, patients were chosen who had shown expansion of CD8+CD57+ cells by flow cytometry. The germline CDR1 and CDR2 sequences are SGHNT and YYREEE (reference sequence). The CDR3 consists of 13 residues. As concerns this clonotype: As yet, its antigen is unknown. Compared with germline, one end of the junction differs, possibly owing to a read error.

The TCR sequence derives from a human donor with aplastic anemia. Sequenced sample: sorted CD4+, CD8+, or CD8+CD57+ T cells (not recorded which) from PBMCs. This chain uses TRBV5-4 with TRBJ1-1; 7 bases are shared with TRBD1. The CDR3 region is CASSLGGGTEASF. The CDR3 DNA follows: TGTGCCAGCAGCTTAGGAGGGGGCACTGAAGCTTCCTTT. The full variable domain, its missing parts supplied by reference TRBV5-4 and TRBJ1-1, is ETGVTQSPTHLIKTRGQQVTLRCSSQSGHNTVSWYQQALGQGPQFIFQYYREEENGRGNFPPRFSGLQFPNYSSELNVNALELDDSALYLCASSLGGGTEASFGQGTRLTVV.